These 21 T cell receptor beta chains came from one sample sequenced in a study of cytomegalovirus exposure and HLA in healthy donors. The PCR had 60 Vbeta and 13 Jbeta primers. TCRdb's table, derived via immunoSEQ multiplex PCR, lists solely in-frame clones and lacks some. The table includes about 160,000 clones, about 78% detected once. Sequences were obtained from PBMCs. The receptor set was obtained from a male donor in good health and CMV-seronegative.

The chain employs TRBV2 and TRBJ2-7; 7 nucleotides align to TRBD2. This CDR3 contains 15 residues. The trim removed 5 bases at V and 2 bases at J, leaving 9 bases unmatched. CDR1 and CDR2 (germline): SNHLY, FYNNEI. CDR3 coding DNA: TGTGCCAGCAGTCTCCAGACTAGCAGGACCTACGAGCAGTACTTC. This encodes CASSLQTSRTYEQYF.

The chain uses TRBV19 and TRBJ2-1; D is perhaps TRBD2 (5 bases). The ends were cut back, 3 bases at V and 3 bases at J, with 12 bases in the middle. The CDR3 totals 15 residues. Germline lookup yields CDR1 LNHDA and CDR2 SQIVND (reference sequence). The CDR3 here is CASSIAAGLYNEQFF. The CDR3 nucleotides read TGTGCCAGTAGTATTGCGGCGGGCCTCTACAATGAGCAGTTCTTC. The full variable domain, in which reference TRBV19 and TRBJ2-1 provide the parts outside the CDR3, is DGGITQSPKYLFRKEGQNVTLSCEQNLNHDAMYWYRQDPGQGLRLIYYSQIVNDFQKGDIAEGYSVSREKKESFPLTVTSAQKNPTAFYLCASSIAAGLYNEQFFGPGTRLTVL.

The chain joins TRBV9 to TRBJ2-2; 8 nucleotides align to TRBD2. Germline-derived CDR1 and CDR2 are SGDLS and YYNGEE. V gave up 1 base and J gave up 4 bases; unmatched junction bases: 3. This CDR3 has 15 residues. Here the CDR3 reads CASSVSGSATGELFF. The CDR3 DNA reads as TGTGCCAGCAGCGTAAGCGGGAGTGCCACCGGGGAGCTGTTTTTT.

V usage is TRBV10-3 and J usage is TRBJ1-5, with D possibly TRBD1 on 6 matching bases. CDR1 is ENHRY, CDR2 SYGVKD, per germline. V lost 2 bases to trimming and J lost 4 bases, with 9 bases between them. The CDR3 has 14 amino acids. In DNA, the CDR3 is TGTGCCATCAGTGAGAATGGACAGAATCAGCCCCAGCATTTT. As protein: CAISENGQNQPQHF.

V is TRBV5-4 and J is TRBJ1-5; maybe TRBD1 (6 bases). The CDR3 is 14 amino acids. The germline V and J ends were trimmed by 3 bases and 4 bases, with 11 bases remaining between them. Per germline, CDR1 SGHNT and CDR2 YYREEE (reference sequence). CDR3 residues: CASSSGDGNQPQHF. In DNA, the CDR3 is TGTGCCAGCAGCTCAGGGGACGGGAATCAGCCCCAGCATTTT.

This sequence joins TRBV5-1 and TRBJ2-6; a possible D gene is TRBD2 (6 bases). V lost 4 bases and J lost 0, with 11 bases in between. Germline V gives CDR1 SGHRS, CDR2 YFSETQ. The CDR3 totals 16 residues. The CDR3 region has the DNA TGCGCCAGCAGCATCGGGACTCTCTCTGGGGCCAACGTCCTGACTTTC. Its protein is CASSIGTLSGANVLTF.

CDR3 nucleotides: TGTGCCAGCAGTTTCGGTACGTACGAGCAGTACTTC. Protein product: CASSFGTYEQYF. The gene calls are TRBV28 and TRBJ2-7; D gene unclear. Trimming took off 3 bases at V and 4 bases at J, with 7 bases between the two ends. The CDR3 covers 12 residues. Germline V gene data show CDR1 as MDHEN and CDR2 as SYDVKM.

This rearrangement joins TRBV19 to TRBJ2-3; 8 bases map to TRBD2. CDR3 length: 14 residues. Germline-derived CDR1 and CDR2 are LNHDA and SQIVND (reference sequence). V was clipped by 5 bases and J by 5 bases; unmatched bases: 6. The CDR3 DNA reads as TGTGCCAGTAGTGATCGGGGGGGGGAAGATACGCAGTATTTT. The encoded protein is CASSDRGGEDTQYF.

The rearrangement joins TRBV7-9 to TRBJ1-2; 11 positions agree with TRBD1. The CDR3 has 14 residues. In germline, CDR1 is SEHNR, CDR2 FQNEAQ (reference sequence). V was pared by 4 bases and J by 7 bases, with 5 bases of the junction left unmatched. CDR3 amino acids: CASSSPGQGVGYTF. The CDR3 region has the DNA TGTGCCAGCAGCTCTCCGGGACAGGGGGTTGGCTACACCTTC. The whole variable domain, remainder taken from reference TRBV7-9 and TRBJ1-2, is DTGVSQNPRHKITKRGQNVTFRCDPISEHNRLYWYRQTLGQGPEFLTYFQNEAQLEKSRLLSDRFSAERPKGSFSTLEIQRTEQGDSAMYLCASSSPGQGVGYTFGSGTRLTVV.

J is TRBJ1-1 and V is TRBV6-1; TRBD1 might be the D (6 bases). V was trimmed by 7 bases and J by 7 bases, leaving 10 bases between them. CDR3 length equals 11 residues. Germline-derived CDR1 and CDR2 are MNHNS and SASEGT. For the CDR3, the DNA is TGTGCCAGCACAGGGGTACGTGAAGCTTTCTTT. Translated, it gives CASTGVREAFF.

J is TRBJ1-2 and V is TRBV6-5; no reliable D call. Trimming removed 6 bases from V and 0 bases from J, with 11 bases in between. The CDR3 extends over 14 amino acids. Germline CDR1 is MNHEY and CDR2 is SVGAGI. The CDR3 nucleotides are TGTGCCAGCAGCCCCCGGGGTTCTAACTATGGCTACACCTTC. Protein product: CASSPRGSNYGYTF.

This sequence joins TRBV28 and TRBJ2-7, with D unresolved. CDR3 length: 13 amino acids. Germline V gives CDR1 MDHEN, CDR2 SYDVKM. V was pared by 8 bases and J by 1 base, with 12 bases between. CDR3 bases: TGTGCCAGCGAACCCGGGTCTTCCTACGAGCAGTACTTC. Its translation is CASEPGSSYEQYF. Full variable domain (remainder filled in from reference TRBV28 and TRBJ2-7): DVKVTQSSRYLVKRTGEKVFLECVQDMDHENMFWYRQDPGLGLRLIYFSYDVKMKEKGDIPEGYSVSREKKERFSLILESASTNQTSMYLCASEPGSSYEQYFGPGTRLTVT.

This clone has only a few counts. This CDR3 is also generated by other DNA sequences in the sample. This chain uses TRBV6-1 with TRBJ1-2; TRBD1 is a possible D gene (6 bases). Trimming took off 6 bases at V and 4 bases at J, with 12 bases between the two ends. CDR3 length: 13 residues. Germline V gives CDR1 MNHNS, CDR2 SASEGT. The CDR3 coding sequence is TGTGCCAGCAGCCCCACAGGGCCCTATGGCTACACCTTC. Translating it yields CASSPTGPYGYTF.

This clone showed up just a few times. This chain uses TRBV29-1 with TRBJ1-1, with D unclear. The CDR3 length is 12 residues. Trimming pared 4 bases from V and 1 base from J, leaving 7 bases between. Looked up from germline, CDR1 is SQVTM and CDR2 is ANQGSEA. The CDR3 sequence is CSVGFRNTEAFF. CDR3 nucleotide sequence: TGCAGCGTTGGATTCAGGAACACTGAAGCTTTCTTT. Full variable domain (remainder filled in from reference TRBV29-1 and TRBJ1-1): SAVISQKPSRDICQRGTSLTIQCQVDSQVTMMFWYRQQPGQSLTLIATANQGSEATYESGFVIDKFPISRPNLTFSTLTVSNMSPEDSSIYLCSVGFRNTEAFFGQGTRLTVV.

The gene calls are TRBV19 and TRBJ1-2, with TRBD1 matching 8 bases. Per the germline V gene, CDR1 is LNHDA and CDR2 is SQIVND (reference sequence). The CDR3 sequence is 13 residues long. V trimming: 7 bases; J trimming: 3 bases; junction bases outside the gene matches: 4. CDR3 loop: CASNPGQDYGYTF. The CDR3 nucleotides read TGTGCCAGTAATCCGGGACAGGACTATGGCTACACCTTC.

The CDR3 spells CASSLGSYSNQPQHF. The DNA of the CDR3 is TGTGCCAGCAGCTTGGGGTCCTATAGCAATCAGCCCCAGCATTTT. The J gene is TRBJ1-5, the V gene TRBV5-6, with D hard to call. The CDR3 totals 15 residues. The ends were cut back, 0 bases at V and 0 bases at J, with 7 bases in the middle. Germline CDR1 is SGHDT and CDR2 is YYEEEE.

This sequence joins TRBV7-2 and TRBJ1-6; the D gene is possibly TRBD1 (5 bases). CDR3 size: 15 residues. V was trimmed by 1 base and J by 7 bases, leaving 11 bases between them. CDR1 is SGHTA and CDR2 is FQGNSA in the germline V gene. The chain's CDR3 is CASSLDAGKNSPLHF. The CDR3 DNA reads as TGTGCCAGCAGCTTAGATGCAGGGAAGAATTCACCCCTCCACTTT.

The chain recombines TRBV4-1 with TRBJ1-5; 7 bases fit TRBD1. Germline V gene lookup returns CDR1 MGHRA and CDR2 YSYEKL. Trimming at V came to 4 bases and at J to 1 base, leaving 1 base not matched to a gene. This CDR3 region has 14 residues. DNA of the CDR3: TGCGCCAGCAGCCCGGGACAGAGCAATCAGCCCCAGCATTTT. Translated: CASSPGQSNQPQHF.

This clone appeared a single time. V usage is TRBV7-3 and J usage is TRBJ2-5; D is perhaps TRBD2 (6 bases). Germline assignment: CDR1 SGHTA and CDR2 FQGTGA. CDR3 size: 14 residues. Trimming pared 4 bases from V and 1 base from J, leaving 10 bases between. This CDR3 is CASSYQGGQETQYF. The CDR3 DNA reads TGTGCCAGCAGCTACCAGGGAGGCCAAGAGACCCAGTACTTC. The variable domain in full, with the rest retrieved from reference TRBV7-3 and TRBJ2-5, is GAGVSQTPSNKVTEKGKYVELRCDPISGHTALYWYRQSLGQGPEFLIYFQGTGAADDSGLPNDRFFAVRPEGSVSTLKIQRTERGDSAVYLCASSYQGGQETQYFGPGTRLLVL.

The chain uses TRBV30 and TRBJ1-1; 7 bases are a match to TRBD1. CDR3 length: 12 amino acids. The ends lost 2 bases at V and 7 bases at J; junction bases unmatched: 4. Germline CDR1 reads GTSNPN; CDR2 reads SVGIG (reference sequence). Here the CDR3 reads CAWSTTGNEAFF. The DNA for the CDR3 is TGTGCCTGGAGTACGACAGGGAATGAAGCTTTCTTT.

This clone has more than one count but fewer than ten. The rearrangement links TRBV2 to TRBJ1-4; D is possibly TRBD1 (5 bases). The length of the CDR3 is 14 residues. Looked up from germline, CDR1 is SNHLY and CDR2 is FYNNEI. V was clipped by 7 bases and J by 8 bases, with 17 bases between them. CDR3 DNA: TGTGCCAGCATCCCCATGGGGGGAAACGAAAAACTGTTTTTT. Amino acids: CASIPMGGNEKLFF.